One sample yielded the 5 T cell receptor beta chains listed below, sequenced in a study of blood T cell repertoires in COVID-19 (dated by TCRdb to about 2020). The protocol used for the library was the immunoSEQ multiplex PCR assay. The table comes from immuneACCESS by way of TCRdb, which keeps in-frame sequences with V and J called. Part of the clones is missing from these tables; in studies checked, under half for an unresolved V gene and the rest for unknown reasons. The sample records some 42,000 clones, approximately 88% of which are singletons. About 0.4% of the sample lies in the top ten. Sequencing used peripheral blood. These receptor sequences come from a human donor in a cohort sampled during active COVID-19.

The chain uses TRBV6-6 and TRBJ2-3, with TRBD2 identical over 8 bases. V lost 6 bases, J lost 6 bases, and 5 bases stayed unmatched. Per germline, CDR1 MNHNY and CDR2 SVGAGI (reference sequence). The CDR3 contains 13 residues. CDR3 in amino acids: CASRPGGPDTQYF. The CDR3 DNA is TGTGCCAGCAGACCGGGGGGGCCGGATACGCAGTATTTT.

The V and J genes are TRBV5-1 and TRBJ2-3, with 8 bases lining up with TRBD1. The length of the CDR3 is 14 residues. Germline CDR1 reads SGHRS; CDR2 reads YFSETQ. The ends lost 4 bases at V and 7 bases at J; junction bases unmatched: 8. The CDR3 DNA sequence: TGCGCCAGCAGCCAACAGACAGGGGCAAATACGCAGTATTTT. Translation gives CASSQQTGANTQYF. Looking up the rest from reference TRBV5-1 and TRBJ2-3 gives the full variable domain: KAGVTQTPRYLIKTRGQQVTLSCSPISGHRSVSWYQQTPGQGLQFLFEYFSETQRNKGNFPGRFSGRQFSNSRSEMNVSTLELGDSALYLCASSQQTGANTQYFGPGTRLTVL.

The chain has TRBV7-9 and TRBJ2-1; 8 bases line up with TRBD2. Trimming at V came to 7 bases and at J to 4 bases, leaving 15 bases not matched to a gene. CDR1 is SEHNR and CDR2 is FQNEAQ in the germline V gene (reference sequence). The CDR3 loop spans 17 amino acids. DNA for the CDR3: TGTGCCAGCACCCCCCGAGGAGTAGCGGGGACTTACAATGAGCAGTTCTTC. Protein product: CASTPRGVAGTYNEQFF.

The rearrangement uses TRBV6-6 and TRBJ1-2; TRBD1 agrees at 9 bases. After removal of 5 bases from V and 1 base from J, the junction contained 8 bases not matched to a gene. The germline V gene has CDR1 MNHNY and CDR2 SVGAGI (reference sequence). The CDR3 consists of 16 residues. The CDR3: CASSSRQGGDNYGYTF. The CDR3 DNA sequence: TGTGCCAGCAGTAGTCGACAGGGGGGAGATAACTATGGCTACACCTTC.

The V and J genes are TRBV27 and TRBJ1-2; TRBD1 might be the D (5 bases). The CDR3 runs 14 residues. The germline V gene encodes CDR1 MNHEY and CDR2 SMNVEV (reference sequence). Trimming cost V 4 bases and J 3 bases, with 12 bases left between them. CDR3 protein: CASSYRLADYGYTF. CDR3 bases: TGTGCCAGCAGTTACAGGTTAGCGGACTATGGCTACACCTTC.